This is a list of T cell receptor beta chains from one sample in a study of blood T cell repertoires in COVID-19. Profiled with immunoSEQ multiplex PCR; TCRdb holds only in-frame clones, not every one. Among around 200,000 clones listed, 86% were seen once. The sequenced sample was peripheral blood. The receptors were gathered from a man aged 65-85 years with acute or convalescent COVID-19. The CDR3 runs from the conserved cysteine through the conserved F or W. The D gene is left open where the match is weak. Size is stated for part of the rows, as once, few or many counts, or as a class when the clone is expanded.

v_gene	abundance	d_gene	j_gene	CDR3nt	CDR3aa
TRBV7-2	NA	NA	TRBJ1-4	TGTGCCAGCGGGAAACAGGGAACTGAAAAACTGTTTTTT	CASGKQGTEKLFF
TRBV18	NA	NA	TRBJ2-7	TGTGCCAGCTCACCGGGGCGGGATTCCTACGAGCAGTACTTC	CASSPGRDSYEQYF
TRBV12-3/TRBV12-4	once	NA	TRBJ1-1	TGTGCCAGCACCCCGGGGGGCACTGAAGCTTTCTTT	CASTPGGTEAFF
TRBV19	few	NA	TRBJ1-1	TGTGCCAGTAGCCACCGGGGTGTCACTGAAGCTTTCTTT	CASSHRGVTEAFF
TRBV12-3/TRBV12-4	NA	NA	TRBJ1-1	TGTGCCAGCAGTTTCGGAGGGTCCACTGAAGCTTTCTTT	CASSFGGSTEAFF
TRBV29-1	many	NA	TRBJ2-5	TGCAGCGTTGAGGCCCCAGGACTCCAAGAGACCCAGTACTTC	CSVEAPGLQETQYF
TRBV5-1	NA	NA	TRBJ2-3	TGCGCCAGCAGCAAGGAGCCCGGGATTGGGGATACGCAGTATTTT	CASSKEPGIGDTQYF
TRBV5-4	NA	NA	TRBJ1-2	TGTGCCAGCAGCTTGGATCGTCCTAACTATGGCTACACCTTC	CASSLDRPNYGYTF
TRBV10-1	NA	TRBD1	TRBJ2-2	TGCGCCAGTTCGCGGGACAGGGGTGTCGGGGAGCTGTTTTTT	CASSRDRGVGELFF
TRBV29-1	NA	NA	TRBJ1-6	TGCAGCGTCCGTCGGGAATATAATTCACCCCTCCACTTT	CSVRREYNSPLHF
TRBV24-1	NA	TRBD1	TRBJ1-6	TGTGCCACCAGTGATTTGGGGGACAGGGATAATTCACCCCTCCACTTT	CATSDLGDRDNSPLHF
TRBV18	NA	TRBD1	TRBJ2-7	TGTGCCAGCTCACCACCGGCTAGGGGGCTAATTTACTGCTACGAGCAGTACTTC	CASSPPARGLIYCYEQYF
TRBV28	NA	NA	TRBJ1-6	TGTGCCAGCTTGAGCTCCTATAATTCACCCCTCCACTTT	CASLSSYNSPLHF
TRBV7-2	NA	NA	TRBJ2-1	TGTGCCAGCAGCTTAGTGCGGGACAGCAATCAGCAGTTCTTC	CASSLVRDSNQQFF
TRBV28	NA	TRBD2	TRBJ2-1	TGTGCCAGCAGGGATGGGGGCGGGAGGTACAATGAGCAGTTCTTC	CASRDGGGRYNEQFF
TRBV7-9	NA	NA	TRBJ2-3	TGTGCCAGCAGCCTCTATCAAGATACGCAGTATTTT	CASSLYQDTQYF
TRBV7-8	once	NA	TRBJ1-5	TGTGCCAGCAGCTTAGGGACAGCCAATCAGCCCCAGCATTTT	CASSLGTANQPQHF
TRBV28	NA	TRBD2	TRBJ2-5	TGTGCCAGTAGTGGGACTAGCGGAGGCCAAGAGACCCAGTACTTC	CASSGTSGGQETQYF
TRBV5-1	once	NA	TRBJ2-5	TGCGCCAGCAGCTTACAGGGATCCCAAGAGACCCAGTACTTC	CASSLQGSQETQYF
TRBV6-6	NA	NA	TRBJ2-7	TGTGCCAGCAGTTTCTACCCAGGGCAGGAGCAGTACTTC	CASSFYPGQEQYF
TRBV2	NA	TRBD1	TRBJ1-1	TGTGCCAGCAGCCCCCGACAGGGGGCCTCTTATGAAGCTTTCTTT	CASSPRQGASYEAFF
TRBV5-5	NA	NA	TRBJ1-4	TGTGCCAGCAGCGAGGGCGTGACTCCTGCAACTAATGAAAAACTGTTTTTT	CASSEGVTPATNEKLFF
TRBV28	once	NA	TRBJ2-2	TGTGCCAGCAGTTTATTCAGGGTTGGGGAGCTGTTTTTT	CASSLFRVGELFF
TRBV9	NA	TRBD1	TRBJ2-1	TGTGCCAGCAGCGCAACCGGGACAGGCCAATATTTGCAGTTCTTC	CASSATGTGQYLQFF
TRBV28	NA	TRBD2	TRBJ2-7	TGTGCCAGCAGTTCCTCTAGCGGCGGGCCCTACGAGCAGTACTTC	CASSSSSGGPYEQYF
TRBV3-1/TRBV3-2	few	NA	TRBJ1-5	TGTGCCAGCAGCCAAGATGGAGGGCCCCAGCATTTT	CASSQDGGPQHF
TRBV5-7	NA	TRBD1	TRBJ1-2	TGTGCCAGCAGCCCATACGCAGGGGGCTATGGCTACACCTTC	CASSPYAGGYGYTF
TRBV3-1/TRBV3-2	NA	NA	TRBJ1-2	TGTGCCAGCAGCCAACTAGCTGGGAACTATGGCTACACCTTC	CASSQLAGNYGYTF
TRBV3-1/TRBV3-2	NA	NA	TRBJ2-4	TGTGCCAGCAGCGACACCACTAGGGACACGGCCAAAAACATTCAGTACTTC	CASSDTTRDTAKNIQYF
TRBV10-3	once	TRBD1	TRBJ1-1	TGTGCCATCAGGGAGGGACAGGGGGTACGATCTGAAGCTTTCTTT	CAIREGQGVRSEAFF
TRBV30	NA	NA	TRBJ1-2	TGTGCCTGGAGTGTACAAAGGGGCGATGGCTACACCTTC	CAWSVQRGDGYTF
TRBV11-2	NA	NA	TRBJ2-5	TGTGCCAGCAGCTTAGGAGTTTCCCGTGGTGACCGGGTCCAAGAGACCCAGTACTTC	CASSLGVSRGDRVQETQYF
TRBV4-1	few	NA	TRBJ2-7	TGCGCCAGCAGCCAAGATTCCCCAGGCCTGACCTACGAGCAGTACTTC	CASSQDSPGLTYEQYF
TRBV7-9	NA	TRBD1	TRBJ2-1	TGTGCCAGCAGCCCAACGGGACAGATTTTTGATGAGCAGTTCTTC	CASSPTGQIFDEQFF
TRBV30	few	NA	TRBJ1-5	TGTGCCTGGAGTGTGAGGGGCAATCAGCCCCAGCATTTT	CAWSVRGNQPQHF
TRBV6-5	NA	TRBD1	TRBJ2-5	TGTGCCAGCAACCGGGACAGACAAGAGACCCAGTACTTC	CASNRDRQETQYF
TRBV11-2	few	TRBD2	TRBJ2-5	TGTGCCAGCGGCAGGGAGCGGGAGGGGACCCAGTACTTC	CASGREREGTQYF
TRBV6-5	NA	NA	TRBJ2-3	TGTGCCAGCAGTTACTCGGGACTTTCGACAGATACGCAGTATTTT	CASSYSGLSTDTQYF
TRBV15	NA	TRBD2	TRBJ2-1	TGTGCCACCAGCAGAGAACTAGCGGGTAGCTCCTACAATGAGCAGTTCTTC	CATSRELAGSSYNEQFF
TRBV28	once	TRBD1	TRBJ1-5	TGTGCCAGCCTTAGAGACAGGGGCGGTGGTCAGCCCCAGCATTTT	CASLRDRGGGQPQHF
TRBV11-3	NA	NA	TRBJ2-5	TGTGCCAGCAGCTCGTGGAGGCAAGAGACCCAGTACTTC	CASSSWRQETQYF
TRBV7-6	NA	NA	TRBJ2-1	TGTGCCAGCAGCTCTAATTCCGGACAATTCAATGAGCAGTTCTTC	CASSSNSGQFNEQFF
TRBV7-6	NA	TRBD2	TRBJ2-7	TGTGCCAGCAGCTTGGGGCCGGGACTATTTTCTTACGAGCAGTACTTC	CASSLGPGLFSYEQYF
TRBV6-5	NA	TRBD1	TRBJ1-5	TGTGCCAGCACCAGGGACAGGGTATGGACTCAGCCCCAGCATTTT	CASTRDRVWTQPQHF
TRBV7-3	once	TRBD1	TRBJ2-7	TGTGCCAGCAGCTTAGGACAGGGGGCTTACGAGCAGTACTTC	CASSLGQGAYEQYF
TRBV7-2	NA	TRBD1	TRBJ2-7	TGTGCCAGCAGCTTAGGATCCGGGACAGGGCTTTCCTACGAGCAGTACTTC	CASSLGSGTGLSYEQYF
TRBV9	once	NA	TRBJ2-5	TGTGCCAGCAGCGTAGACGGAACTATTCAAGAGACCCAGTACTTC	CASSVDGTIQETQYF
TRBV7-9	NA	TRBD1	TRBJ1-3	TGTGCCAGCAGCCGGGGACAGGCCGCTGGAAACACCATATATTTT	CASSRGQAAGNTIYF
TRBV5-5	NA	TRBD1	TRBJ2-5	TGTGCCAGCAGCCAGGGGGCTGGAGAGACCCAGTACTTC	CASSQGAGETQYF
TRBV11-2	NA	NA	TRBJ2-7	TGTGCCAGCAGCTTCCTTTACGAGCAGTACTTC	CASSFLYEQYF
TRBV5-1	NA	TRBD1	TRBJ1-3	TGCGCCAGCAGCCCACAGGGGGCTGGAAACACCATATATTTT	CASSPQGAGNTIYF
TRBV5-1	NA	TRBD1	TRBJ2-3	TGCGCCAGCAGCGACCGGACAGGATTCACAGATACGCAGTATTTT	CASSDRTGFTDTQYF
TRBV3-1/TRBV3-2	NA	TRBD1	TRBJ1-5	TGTGCCAGCAGCGCCCTCCAGGGACAGATAAATCAGCCCCAGCATTTT	CASSALQGQINQPQHF
TRBV5-1	NA	TRBD1	TRBJ1-5	TGCGCCAGCAGCGAAGGACAGGGAGGTCAGCCCCAGCATTTT	CASSEGQGGQPQHF
TRBV27	once	TRBD1	TRBJ2-3	TGTGCCAGCAGTTCGCGGACAGGGAATGCAGATACGCAGTATTTT	CASSSRTGNADTQYF
TRBV28	NA	TRBD1	TRBJ2-5	TGTGCCAGCAGTCTCCCCGGGACAGGGGGCCTGGAAGCCAACTTC	CASSLPGTGGLEANF